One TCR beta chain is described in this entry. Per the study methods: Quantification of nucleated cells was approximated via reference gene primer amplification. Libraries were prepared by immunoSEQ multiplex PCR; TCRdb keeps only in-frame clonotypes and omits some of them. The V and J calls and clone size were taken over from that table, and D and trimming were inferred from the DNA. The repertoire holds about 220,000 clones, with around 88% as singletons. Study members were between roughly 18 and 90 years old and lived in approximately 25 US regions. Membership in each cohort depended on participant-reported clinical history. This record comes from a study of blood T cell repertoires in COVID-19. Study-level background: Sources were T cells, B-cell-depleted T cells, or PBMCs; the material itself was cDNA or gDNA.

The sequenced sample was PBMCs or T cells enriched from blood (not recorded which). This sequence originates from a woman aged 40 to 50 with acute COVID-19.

CDR3 nucleotides: TGTGCCAGCAGTTTTAACTGGCGGACCGGGGAGCTGTTTTTT. It encodes CASSFNWRTGELFF. The chain recombines TRBV27 with TRBJ2-2; no clear D gene. V was trimmed by 3 bases and J by 5 bases, leaving 10 bases between them. The germline V gene has CDR1 MNHEY and CDR2 SMNVEV (reference sequence). The CDR3 spans 14 residues.